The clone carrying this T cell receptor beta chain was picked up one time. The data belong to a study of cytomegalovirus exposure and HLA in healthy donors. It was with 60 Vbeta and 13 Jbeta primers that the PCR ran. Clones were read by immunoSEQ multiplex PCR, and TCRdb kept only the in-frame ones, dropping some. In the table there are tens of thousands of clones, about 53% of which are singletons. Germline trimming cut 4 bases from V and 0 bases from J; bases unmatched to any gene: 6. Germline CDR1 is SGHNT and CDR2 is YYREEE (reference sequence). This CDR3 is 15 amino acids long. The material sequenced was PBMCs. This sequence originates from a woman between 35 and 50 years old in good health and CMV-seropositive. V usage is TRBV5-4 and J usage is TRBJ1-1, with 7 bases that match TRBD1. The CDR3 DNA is TGTGCCAGCAGCCCGCGGACAGGTTTGAACACTGAAGCTTTCTTT. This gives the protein CASSPRTGLNTEAFF.